Included here is one T cell receptor (beta chain) sequence, with context. These data belong to a study of siplizumab effects on memory and regulatory T cells. The repertoire was sequenced with immunoSEQ multiplex PCR; TCRdb's copy has only in-frame clones and lacks some. The sample yields some 100,000 clones, about nine tenths seen once. Germline CDR1 and CDR2: LNHDA and SQIVND (reference sequence). Trimming at V came to 5 bases and at J to 5 bases, leaving 6 bases not matched to a gene. The CDR3 loop spans 14 amino acids. The rearrangement uses TRBV19 and TRBJ2-5, with 9 bases identical to TRBD1. Sequenced: non-Treg CD4+ T cells sorted from blood. This receptor was identified in a human donor in good health. CDR3 sequence (DNA): TGTGCCAGTAGTTCCGGGACAGGGTTGGAGACCCAGTACTTC. Translating it yields CASSSGTGLETQYF.